What follows describes a single T cell receptor beta chain. Assay used: immunoSEQ multiplex PCR; TCRdb lists only in-frame clones, some missing. The sample yields about 150,000 clones, approximately 82% seen once. The data belong to a study of blood T cell repertoires in COVID-19. Sequencing used peripheral blood. The receptor comes from a woman between 50 and 59 years old with acute or convalescent COVID-19.

The CDR3 is CASSMTVSETQYF. The CDR3 coding sequence is TGTGCCAGTAGTATGACAGTTTCAGAGACCCAGTACTTC. This rearrangement joins TRBV19 to TRBJ2-5; D perhaps matches TRBD1 (5 bases). V dropped 3 bases and J dropped 4 bases, with 9 bases sitting between them. Germline V gene lookup returns CDR1 LNHDA and CDR2 SQIVND (reference sequence). The CDR3 has 13 residues.